Described below is a single T cell receptor (beta chain) sequence and its context. The record originates from a study of blood T cells in healthy people across ages. Trimming took off 2 bases at V and 7 bases at J, with 14 bases between the two ends. The length of the CDR3 is 15 residues. Germline V gene data show CDR1 as SGHVT and CDR2 as SQSDAQ. Using a J-beta primer mix together with a sample-barcoded 5' primer, a second PCR was run for roughly 6 to 12 cycles. A minimum of 2.5 million CDR3-containing paired-end reads was obtained for each sample. In TCRdb, the 5' RACE reads were re-called with MiXCR into one record per CDR3 protein. The sample has roughly 500,000 distinct CDR3 sequences, less than 25% seen once; the top ten hold around 10%. Another study also made use of these data, one on T cells of mothers and their children. That paper states: Reads obtained per mother exceeded 9 million TCR beta CDR3 reads, with roughly 3.3 million obtained per child.

This receptor was identified in a boy under 18 in good health. The chain uses TRBV7-4 and TRBJ1-4; no reliable D call. Sample: blood. Written as DNA, the CDR3 is TGTGCCAGCAGCTTATCGGCCCGGGATGTTGAAAAACTGTTTTTT. As protein: CASSLSARDVEKLFF.